These 29 T cell receptor beta chains originate from one sample sequenced in a study of T cell clonality in common variable immunodeficiency. Study results and limitations: Fewer deletions and N-nucleotide insertions were reportedly seen in common variable immunodeficiency TCR beta sequences.

The antigens these receptors bind are not known. This table comes from immunoSEQ multiplex PCR, and its TCRdb copy is limited to in-frame clones, with some not included. Captured here are 25,000 to 30,000 clones, none seen once; the top ten comprise around 3.2%. Sequencing was performed on peripheral blood mononuclear cells. The receptors here all came from a human donor with common variable immunodeficiency.

This clone has a count of ten or more. The read gets to within 3 residues of the CDR3 end, and the germline J gene fills in the rest. The rearrangement joins TRBV19 to TRBJ2-1, with 8 bases aligning to TRBD2. The CDR3 loop spans 17 amino acids. V shed 0 bases, J shed 4 bases, and the junction held 8 bases outside the gene matches. Germline V gene lookup returns CDR1 LNHDA and CDR2 SQIVND (reference sequence). Incomplete CDR3 DNA: TGTGCCAGTAGTATAGAGACGACTAGCGACGGGTACAATGAG. It translates to CASSIETTSDGYNE. The full CDR3 sequence reads CASSIETTSDGYNEQFF.

This clone was recorded at least ten times. The missing CDR3 end, 3 residues past where the read stops, is filled in from the germline J gene. The genes are TRBV5-1 and TRBJ1-6; TRBD1 aligns across 7 bases. CDR3 length equals 15 residues. In germline, CDR1 is SGHRS, CDR2 YFSETQ. Trimming cost V 4 bases and J 5 bases; bases outside gene matches: 6. CDR3 amino acids: CASSLQGTDNSPLHF. The sequenced CDR3 bases are TGCGCCAGCAGCCTACAGGGGACGGATAATTCACCC.

A few counts support this clone. The sequenced fragment ends 3 residues before the CDR3 boundary, so the rest is inferred from the germline J gene. The rearrangement joins TRBV2 to TRBJ2-7; TRBD1 matches 9 bases. The trim removed 8 bases at V and 2 bases at J, leaving 13 bases unmatched. Germline-derived CDR1 and CDR2 are SNHLY and FYNNEI. The CDR3 is 16 residues long. CDR3: CASLPTGTGKTYEQYF. Partial CDR3 DNA: TGTGCCAGCTTACCGACCGGGACAGGGAAGACCTACGAG.

This clone was seen repeatedly, ten times or more. The CDR3 is cut off 3 residues early in the read; its end comes from the germline J gene. This rearrangement joins TRBV10-3 to TRBJ1-5, with TRBD1 identical over 7 bases. CDR3 size: 13 residues. Trimming cost V 8 bases and J 5 bases; bases outside gene matches: 6. Germline V lookup: CDR1 ENHRY, CDR2 SYGVKD. This chain's CDR3 is CAIGDRVDQPQHF. Partial CDR3 DNA: TGTGCCATCGGGGACAGAGTAGATCAGCCC.

This clone was seen repeatedly, ten times or more. The missing CDR3 end, 3 residues past where the read stops, is filled in from the germline J gene. V usage is TRBV20-1 and J usage is TRBJ2-5, with D maybe TRBD1 (6 bases). Germline V gene data show CDR1 as DFQATT and CDR2 as SNEGSKA (reference sequence). V lost 0 bases to trimming and J lost 5 bases, with 16 bases between them. The CDR3 contains 15 residues. The chain's CDR3 is CSARDGGLAYETQYF. The sequenced part of the CDR3 DNA is TGCAGTGCTAGAGATGGGGGCCTAGCATACGAGACC.

Ten or more counts support this clone. CDR3 amino acids: CASSPGQGENQPQHF. The DNA read from the CDR3 is TGTGCCAGCTCACCTGGACAGGGGGAAAATCAGCCC. This rearrangement joins TRBV18 to TRBJ1-5, with 10 bases identical to TRBD1. The read finishes 3 residues shy of the CDR3 end, and the germline J gene is used to complete it. The CDR3 runs 15 residues. With 3 bases clipped from V and 4 bases from J, the junction kept 3 bases outside the gene matches. Germline assignment: CDR1 KGHSH and CDR2 LQKENI. Drawing the rest from reference TRBV18 and TRBJ1-5, the complete variable domain is NAGVMQNPRHLVRRRGQEARLRCSPMKGHSHVYWYRQLPEEGLKFMVYLQKENIIDESGMPKERFSAEFPKEGPSILRIQQVVRGDSAAYFCASSPGQGENQPQHFGDGTRLSIL.

This clone was detected many times. Read coverage stops 3 residues before the CDR3 terminus; the germline J gene supplies the remainder. This sequence joins TRBV6-2 or TRBV6-3 and TRBJ2-5, with 9 bases matching TRBD2. Germline CDR1 is MNHEY and CDR2 is SVGEGT. V dropped 7 bases and J dropped 5; count of bases not matched to a gene: 11. This CDR3 is 15 amino acids long. The sequenced CDR3 bases are TGTGCCAGCACGGAAAATCTAGCGGGAAGGGAGACC. As protein: CASTENLAGRET. The whole CDR3 protein reads CASTENLAGRETQYF.

The sample holds many counts of this clone. Incomplete CDR3 DNA: TGTGCCAGCAGCGTAGGGACTTCTAACTATGGC. It encodes CASSVGTSNYG. In full, the CDR3 reads CASSVGTSNYGYTF. The rearrangement uses TRBV5-6 and TRBJ1-2, with a possible D match to TRBD1 (5 bases). The read ends 3 residues early relative to the CDR3; the germline J gene fills the gap. V was shortened by 4 bases and J by 0 bases, with 10 bases between the two germline ends. The CDR3 sequence is 14 residues long. Germline CDR1 is SGHDT and CDR2 is YYEEEE.

This clone has at least ten counts. The read is 3 residues too short to cover the CDR3 end, so that end is filled in from the germline J gene. This chain joins TRBV20-1 and TRBJ2-7, with TRBD2 matching over 15 bases. V was pared by 2 bases and J by 3 bases, with 8 bases of the junction left unmatched. Per the germline V gene, CDR1 is DFQATT and CDR2 is SNEGSKA (reference sequence). This CDR3 has 17 amino acids. CDR3: CSARSGGLAGGNYEQYF. CDR3 bases read: TGCAGTGCTAGATCCGGCGGACTAGCGGGAGGGAACTACGAG.

This clone was recorded at least ten times. The read falls 3 residues short of the CDR3 end, and the missing part is taken from the germline J gene. The rearrangement uses TRBV20-1 and TRBJ2-3; 7 bases are shared with TRBD2. This CDR3 comprises 16 residues. Germline CDR1 DFQATT, CDR2 SNEGSKA (reference sequence). Germline trimming cut 0 bases from V and 2 bases from J; bases unmatched to any gene: 8. The CDR3 sequence is CSARDPPSGLTDTQYF. Partial CDR3 DNA: TGCAGTGCTAGAGACCCACCTAGCGGACTCACAGATACG.

As for this clone: The read terminates 3 residues ahead of where the CDR3 ends, so the germline J gene completes it. The J gene is TRBJ1-2, the V gene TRBV18; weak D call: TRBD1 (6 bases). The CDR3 covers 13 residues. The germline V gene encodes CDR1 KGHSH and CDR2 LQKENI. V lost 5 bases to trimming and J lost 4 bases, with 11 bases between them. The CDR3 loop is CASSVGTLYGYTF. Partial CDR3 DNA: TGTGCCAGCTCAGTGGGGACACTCTATGGC. Using reference TRBV18 and TRBJ1-2 for the parts outside the CDR3, the full variable domain is NAGVMQNPRHLVRRRGQEARLRCSPMKGHSHVYWYRQLPEEGLKFMVYLQKENIIDESGMPKERFSAEFPKEGPSILRIQQVVRGDSAAYFCASSVGTLYGYTFGSGTRLTVV.

This clone appeared many times. With the read ending 3 residues before the CDR3 end, the germline J gene is used to fill in that end. This chain connects TRBV18 to TRBJ1-5, with 7 bases matching TRBD1. Germline V gene sequence: CDR1 KGHSH, CDR2 LQKENI. V shed 3 bases, J shed 0 bases, and the junction held 8 bases outside the gene matches. There are 17 residues in the CDR3. CDR3 residues: CASSPTWTGNSNQPQHF. The CDR3 DNA, read in part, is TGTGCCAGCTCACCTACTTGGACAGGCAATAGCAATCAGCCC.

Many counts were recorded for this clone. The read halts 3 residues ahead of the CDR3 end, with the missing end drawn from the germline J gene. V usage is TRBV5-1 and J usage is TRBJ2-5; 8 bases match TRBD1. Germline-derived CDR1 and CDR2 are SGHRS and YFSETQ. V lost 4 bases, J lost 4 bases, and 9 bases stayed unmatched. The CDR3 loop spans 15 amino acids. CDR3 bases read: TGCGCCAGCAGCCCCGAACAGGGGGGAGGAGAGACC. Its protein is CASSPEQGGGET. The whole CDR3 reads CASSPEQGGGETQYF.

This clone was detected many times. The CDR3 goes on 3 residues after the read ends, and that part is filled in from the germline J gene. The chain couples TRBV5-1 to TRBJ2-3, with 8 bases fitting TRBD2. The length of the CDR3 is 15 residues. Unmatched junction bases numbered 3, after V lost 0 bases and J lost 3 bases. Germline V gives CDR1 SGHRS, CDR2 YFSETQ. The CDR3 here is CASSLDSGTTDTQYF. CDR3 bases read: TGCGCCAGCAGCTTGGATAGCGGGACGACAGATACG.

Many counts were recorded for this clone. The CDR3 goes on 3 residues after the read ends, and that part is filled in from the germline J gene. V gene TRBV29-1 combines with J gene TRBJ1-1; D is possibly TRBD1 (6 bases). The CDR3 sequence is 11 residues long. The germline V gene has CDR1 SQVTM and CDR2 ANQGSEA. The CDR3 spells CSVDWQGMAFF. The covered CDR3 bases are TGCAGCGTTGATTGGCAGGGGATG. Combining the CDR3 with reference TRBV29-1 and TRBJ1-1 gives the whole variable domain SAVISQKPSRDICQRGTSLTIQCQVDSQVTMMFWYRQQPGQSLTLIATANQGSEATYESGFVIDKFPISRPNLTFSTLTVSNMSPEDSSIYLCSVDWQGMAFFGQGTRLTVV.

As to this clone: The CDR3 is cut off 3 residues early in the read; its end comes from the germline J gene. The gene calls are TRBV16 and TRBJ2-4, with 13 bases lining up with TRBD2. Germline loops: CDR1 KGHSY, CDR2 FQNENV. After removal of 4 bases from V and 4 bases from J, the junction contained 4 bases not matched to a gene. The CDR3 is 16 amino acids. CDR3 protein: CASSRLAGGGKNIQYF. CDR3 bases read: TGTGCCAGCAGCCGACTAGCGGGAGGAGGTAAAAACATT.

In this sample, this clone turned up many times. With the read ending 3 residues before the CDR3 end, the germline J gene is used to fill in that end. The rearrangement uses TRBV5-8 and TRBJ1-1, with D hard to call. There are 13 residues in the CDR3. Trimming removed 1 base from V and 3 bases from J, with 7 bases in between. Looked up from germline, CDR1 is SGHTS and CDR2 is YDEGEE. The DNA read from the CDR3 is TGTGCCAGCAGCTTGTTTCGGGACACTGAA. It yields the protein CASSLFRDTE. The entire CDR3 protein is CASSLFRDTEAFF.

This clone was observed many times. The read gets to within 3 residues of the CDR3 end, and the germline J gene fills in the rest. The chain recombines TRBV29-1 with TRBJ2-7; maybe TRBD1 (5 bases). This CDR3 contains 12 residues. In germline, CDR1 is SQVTM, CDR2 ANQGSEA. The V gene lost 2 bases and the J gene lost 4 bases, with 9 bases spanning the gap. CDR3: CSVENRSYEQYF. The part of the CDR3 DNA that was read is TGCAGCGTTGAAAACAGGTCGTACGAG.

This clone occurred a few times. The read terminates 3 residues before the CDR3 end, so the remaining end is supplied by the germline J gene. The chain employs TRBV2 and TRBJ2-7; 7 nucleotides match TRBD1. Germline trimming cut 7 bases from V and 1 base from J; bases unmatched to any gene: 10. CDR3 size: 15 residues. Per germline, CDR1 SNHLY and CDR2 FYNNEI. The CDR3 DNA, read in part, is TGTGCCAGCAAGTTACTACCGGGACAGTCCTACGAG. Its protein is CASKLLPGQSYE. The entire CDR3 reads CASKLLPGQSYEQYF.

This clone was counted at least ten times. The observed sequence ends 3 residues before the CDR3 terminus, with the missing tail filled in from the germline J gene. The V call is TRBV2, the J call TRBJ2-7; D gene unclear. The CDR3 length is 13 residues. Trimming took 0 bases from V and 3 from J, leaving 6 bases between them. Germline V gene sequence: CDR1 SNHLY, CDR2 FYNNEI. The CDR3 region is CASSEALGYEQYF. The covered CDR3 bases are TGTGCCAGCAGTGAAGCGCTCGGCTACGAG.

This clone has at least ten counts. The sequenced fragment ends 3 residues before the CDR3 boundary, so the rest is inferred from the germline J gene. The gene calls are TRBV19 and TRBJ1-1; D is ambiguous. The CDR3 is 19 residues long. V dropped 1 base and J dropped 6 bases, with 27 bases sitting between them. Germline V CDR1 and CDR2: LNHDA, SQIVND (reference sequence). Incomplete CDR3 DNA: TGTGCCAGTAGTATAGGGGTAGGTTATAGGGTTCTTCTTCCTGCTGAA. Protein: CASSIGVGYRVLLPAE. The whole CDR3 is CASSIGVGYRVLLPAEAFF.

In the case of this clone: The read gets to within 3 residues of the CDR3 end, and the germline J gene fills in the rest. V usage is TRBV5-1 and J usage is TRBJ2-2, with D possibly matching TRBD1 (5 bases). The CDR3 spans 15 residues. Germline CDR1 SGHRS, CDR2 YFSETQ. Trimming pared 0 bases from V and 6 bases from J, leaving 12 bases between. Partial CDR3 DNA: TGCGCCAGCAGCTTGGCAGGGTCTGGTTCCGGGGAG. Its translation is CASSLAGSGSGE. The CDR3, in full, reads CASSLAGSGSGELFF.

This clone was recorded at least ten times. The read falls 3 residues short of the CDR3 end, and the missing part is taken from the germline J gene. V usage is TRBV20-1 and J usage is TRBJ2-3; no firm D call. Germline CDR1 reads DFQATT; CDR2 reads SNEGSKA (reference sequence). The V and J ends lost 5 bases and 1 base respectively, with 7 bases between them. The CDR3 totals 12 residues. CDR3 protein: CSAQRGTDTQYF. CDR3 DNA, as far as it was read: TGCAGTGCTCAAAGGGGCACAGATACG.

About this clone: Sequencing ends 3 residues short of the CDR3 end; the germline J gene provides the rest. V gene TRBV19 combines with J gene TRBJ1-5, with a weak D call TRBD1 (5 bases). Germline CDR1 LNHDA, CDR2 SQIVND (reference sequence). The CDR3 has 14 amino acids. Trimming pared 0 bases from V and 5 bases from J, leaving 8 bases between. The CDR3 bases that were read are TGTGCCAGTAGTATAGACGACAGTCATCAGCCC. Residues: CASSIDDSHQP. The whole CDR3 is CASSIDDSHQPQHF.

Details on this clone: Read sequence stops 3 residues before the CDR3 end, and the germline J gene provides the missing end. This chain links TRBV7-8 with TRBJ2-1, with D possibly TRBD2 on 6 matching bases. The CDR3 is 14 residues long. Germline loops: CDR1 SGHVS, CDR2 FQNEAQ. V was pared by 5 bases and J by 5 bases, with 13 bases between. This CDR3 reads CASSDSGLHNEQFF. The CDR3 DNA, read in part, is TGTGCCAGCAGCGACTCGGGACTTCACAATGAG.

This clone showed up many times. The missing CDR3 end, 3 residues past where the read stops, is filled in from the germline J gene. This chain joins TRBV2 and TRBJ2-2, with TRBD2 matching 10 bases. With 6 bases clipped from V and 0 bases from J, the junction kept 10 bases outside the gene matches. The germline V gene has CDR1 SNHLY and CDR2 FYNNEI. The CDR3 is 18 residues long. The covered CDR3 bases are TGTGCCAGCAGCCGGACCGGGACTAGCGTCGCGAACACCGGGGAG. It translates to CASSRTGTSVANTGE. The whole CDR3 protein reads CASSRTGTSVANTGELFF. The variable domain in full, with the rest retrieved from reference TRBV2 and TRBJ2-2, is EPEVTQTPSHQVTQMGQEVILRCVPISNHLYFYWYRQILGQKVEFLVSFYNNEISEKSEIFDDQFSVERPDGSNFTLKIRSTKLEDSAMYFCASSRTGTSVANTGELFFGEGSRLTVL.

This clone was found a few times. CDR3 in amino acids: CAWSGGRQETQYF. The DNA read from the CDR3 is TGTGCCTGGAGTGGCGGGAGACAAGAGACC. The chain employs TRBV30 and TRBJ2-5; 7 positions agree with TRBD2. The CDR3 end lies 3 residues beyond the end of the read and is filled in from the germline J gene. The V and J ends lost 1 base and 2 bases, in that order; junction bases with no gene match: 1. Germline assignment: CDR1 GTSNPN and CDR2 SVGIG (reference sequence). The CDR3 spans 13 residues.

This clone was detected many times. The read gets to within 3 residues of the CDR3 end, and the germline J gene fills in the rest. The rearrangement links TRBV29-1 to TRBJ1-2; D remains ambiguous. The CDR3 is 13 amino acids. V was trimmed by 2 bases and J by 2 bases, leaving 9 bases between them. The germline gives CDR1 SQVTM, CDR2 ANQGSEA. The CDR3 is CSVEPSGNYGYTF. The DNA read from the CDR3 is TGCAGCGTTGAACCCTCGGGGAACTATGGC.

This clone was seen more than once but under ten times. The CDR3 end lies 3 residues beyond the end of the read and is filled in from the germline J gene. V gene TRBV16 combines with J gene TRBJ1-5, with 8 positions matching TRBD1. Germline-derived CDR1 and CDR2 are KGHSY and FQNENV. The CDR3 has 14 amino acids. V shed 4 bases and J 5 bases; nucleotides not matched to a gene: 4. The sequenced CDR3 bases are TGTGCCAGCAGCCTATCGACAGGGGATCAGCCC. It is translated as CASSLSTGDQP. The full CDR3 is CASSLSTGDQPQHF.